This T cell receptor beta chain emerged from a study of blood T cell repertoires in COVID-19. TCRdb's table, derived via immunoSEQ multiplex PCR, lists solely in-frame clones and lacks some. The sample yields under 300,000 clones, 80% to 90% seen once. CDR1 is LNHDA and CDR2 is SQIVND in the germline V gene (reference sequence). CDR3 size: 13 residues. V was trimmed by 5 bases and J by 8 bases, leaving 10 bases between them. Everyone who took part was about 18 to 89 years old, and they came from about 25 US areas. Participants reported their clinical history, and cohort assignment relied on those reports.

This TCR was recovered from a woman aged 18-35 years who had recovered from COVID-19. Sequences were obtained from PBMCs or T cells enriched from blood (not recorded which). This chain links TRBV19 with TRBJ1-6; D is undetermined. CDR3 region: CASSLSVHSPLHF. The CDR3 DNA reads as TGTGCCAGTAGTCTGAGCGTCCATTCACCCCTCCACTTT. The whole variable domain, filled in from reference TRBV19 and TRBJ1-6, reads DGGITQSPKYLFRKEGQNVTLSCEQNLNHDAMYWYRQDPGQGLRLIYYSQIVNDFQKGDIAEGYSVSREKKESFPLTVTSAQKNPTAFYLCASSLSVHSPLHFGNGTRLTVT.